This is a list of T cell receptor beta chains from one sample in a study of cytomegalovirus exposure and HLA in healthy donors. Assay: immunoSEQ multiplex PCR; the TCRdb copy retains only in-frame clones and omits some. This table has 200,000 to 250,000 clones, about 84% appearing once. Sequenced: PBMCs. The receptor set was obtained from a human donor in good health. The CDR3 runs from the conserved cysteine through the conserved F or W. The D gene is left open where the match is weak. Part of the rows lack a size; the others show once, few, many or a class for expanded clones.

TRBV28	12	TRBJ2-7	.	.	CASRTDSYEQYF	TGTGCCAGCAGAACAGACTCCTACGAGCAGTACTTC
TRBV7-9	17	TRBJ2-1	.	TRBD2	CASGRLAGSHSYNEQFF	TGTGCCAGCGGTAGACTAGCGGGATCTCACTCATACAATGAGCAGTTCTTC
TRBV5-1	12	TRBJ1-2	once	.	CASSSQDYGYTF	TGCGCCAGCAGCTCCCAGGACTATGGCTACACCTTC
TRBV19	14	TRBJ2-7	.	TRBD2	CASRNSGRPYEQYF	TGTGCCAGTAGGAATAGCGGGAGGCCCTACGAGCAGTACTTC
TRBV6-6	16	TRBJ2-7	.	TRBD1	CASSSDRDRRTYEQYF	TGTGCCAGCAGTTCCGATAGGGACAGGCGGACCTACGAGCAGTACTTC
TRBV4-1	15	TRBJ2-3	.	TRBD2	CASSHPTSGDYTQYF	TGCGCCAGCAGCCACCCGACTAGCGGTGACTATACGCAGTATTTT
TRBV18	15	TRBJ2-1	.	.	CASSPQRFSYNEQFF	TGTGCCAGCTCACCACAGCGGTTCTCCTACAATGAGCAGTTCTTC
TRBV13	15	TRBJ2-1	.	TRBD1	CASSYPRLQGNEQFF	TGTGCCAGCAGCTACCCACGACTACAGGGGAATGAGCAGTTCTTC
TRBV6-5	15	TRBJ2-7	.	TRBD2	CASSPAAGVSYEQYF	TGTGCCAGCAGCCCAGCGGCGGGAGTCTCCTACGAGCAGTACTTC
TRBV29-1	16	TRBJ1-2	.	TRBD1	CSVDGDRGFRLSGYTF	TGCAGCGTTGATGGCGACAGGGGTTTTAGGTTGAGTGGCTACACCTTC
TRBV21-1	15	TRBJ2-2	.	.	CASSGGPPPTGELFF	TGTGCCAGCTCAGGGGGCCCCCCTCCGACCGGGGAGCTGTTTTTT
TRBV27	16	TRBJ2-4	.	.	CASSFGGSLAKNIQYF	TGTGCCAGCAGTTTTGGCGGATCCCTAGCCAAAAACATTCAGTACTTC
TRBV2	15	TRBJ1-1	.	.	CASSEIMGARAEAFF	TGTGCCAGCAGTGAAATTATGGGGGCTCGGGCTGAAGCTTTCTTT
TRBV28	13	TRBJ2-7	.	TRBD1	CASSTAQGDEQYF	TGTGCCAGCAGCACAGCCCAGGGGGACGAGCAGTACTTC
TRBV7-2	15	TRBJ1-5	.	.	CASSLGHRVHQPQHF	TGTGCCAGCAGCTTAGGGCACAGGGTTCATCAGCCCCAGCATTTT
TRBV5-1	15	TRBJ2-7	.	TRBD1	CASSSGDRPAYEQYF	TGCGCCAGCAGCTCTGGGGACAGGCCCGCCTACGAGCAGTACTTC
TRBV6-6	14	TRBJ2-5	.	.	CASSSDTSPETQYF	TGTGCCAGCAGTTCCGATACTAGTCCTGAGACCCAGTACTTC
TRBV6-1	14	TRBJ2-1	.	TRBD2	CATRSGLSYNEQFF	TGTGCCACCCGTAGCGGGCTCTCCTACAATGAGCAGTTCTTC
TRBV18	14	TRBJ2-5	.	.	CASSPGTNQETQYF	TGTGCCAGCTCACCCGGGACAAACCAAGAGACCCAGTACTTC
TRBV6-5	15	TRBJ1-3	.	.	CASSYSQGSGNTIYF	TGTGCCAGCAGTTACTCTCAGGGCTCTGGAAACACCATATATTTT
TRBV19	16	TRBJ2-1	.	TRBD2	CASSIIGGSRYNEQFF	TGTGCCAGTAGTATTATTGGCGGGAGTCGTTACAATGAGCAGTTCTTC
TRBV7-2	16	TRBJ2-3	.	TRBD2	CASSPGLAGVGDTQYF	TGTGCCAGCTCCCCGGGACTAGCGGGAGTTGGAGATACGCAGTATTTT
TRBV28	15	TRBJ2-6	.	TRBD1	CASSDRGPGANVLTF	TGTGCCAGCAGTGACAGGGGGCCTGGGGCCAACGTCCTGACTTTC
TRBV2	16	TRBJ2-7	.	TRBD2	CASRTLSGRSSYEQYF	TGTGCCAGCAGGACACTTAGCGGGAGGAGCTCCTACGAGCAGTACTTC
TRBV4-3	14	TRBJ1-2	.	.	CASSQEGWSDGYTF	TGCGCCAGCAGCCAAGAGGGCTGGTCTGACGGCTACACCTTC
TRBV6-5	15	TRBJ1-5	.	TRBD1	CASRRGRGSVQPQHF	TGTGCCAGCAGGCGGGGCAGGGGGTCCGTTCAGCCCCAGCATTTT
TRBV6-1	13	TRBJ1-4	.	.	CASNPGGGEKLFF	TGTGCCAGCAACCCGGGAGGGGGGGAAAAACTGTTTTTT
TRBV30	16	TRBJ1-6	.	TRBD1	CAWSSQDRGKNSPLHF	TGTGCCTGGAGTAGCCAGGACAGGGGTAAGAATTCACCCCTCCACTTT
TRBV5-4	14	TRBJ2-7	.	TRBD2	CASSLGGSYYEQYF	TGTGCCAGCAGCTTAGGCGGGAGCTACTACGAGCAGTACTTC
TRBV10-2	15	TRBJ1-2	.	.	CASSESDRISGGYTF	TGCGCCAGCAGTGAGTCAGACCGTATCTCAGGGGGCTACACCTTC
TRBV27	14	TRBJ1-5	.	TRBD1	CASSPTGGSQPQHF	TGTGCCAGCAGCCCGACAGGGGGCAGTCAGCCCCAGCATTTT
TRBV5-1	16	TRBJ2-7	.	TRBD2	CASSLLLAGEAGEQYF	TGCGCCAGCAGCTTGTTGCTAGCGGGAGAGGCGGGAGAGCAGTACTTC
TRBV27	12	TRBJ2-1	.	TRBD2	CASSPGGPQQFF	TGTGCCAGCAGTCCGGGGGGGCCCCAGCAGTTCTTC
TRBV28	15	TRBJ1-5	.	TRBD1	CASSFSGTGLQPQHF	TGTGCCAGCAGTTTCTCAGGGACAGGGCTGCAGCCCCAGCATTTT
TRBV7-8	17	TRBJ2-6	.	.	CASSRRGGASGANVLTF	TGTGCCAGCAGCCGCAGGGGTGGGGCCTCTGGGGCCAACGTCCTGACTTTC
TRBV19	15	TRBJ2-5	few	TRBD1	CASSPRQGARETQYF	TGTGCCAGTAGTCCGCGACAGGGGGCACGTGAGACCCAGTACTTC
TRBV9	17	TRBJ2-6	.	TRBD1	CASSRQGASSGANVLTF	TGTGCCAGCAGCAGACAGGGGGCCTCTTCGGGGGCCAACGTCCTGACTTTC
TRBV5-4	14	TRBJ1-2	.	.	CASNREGIGYGYTF	TGTGCCAGCAACCGTGAGGGAATAGGGTATGGCTACACCTTC
TRBV7-9	15	TRBJ2-7	.	TRBD2	CASSLPGLAGGEQYF	TGTGCCAGCAGCTTGCCGGGACTAGCGGGAGGTGAGCAGTACTTC
TRBV5-1	15	TRBJ2-2	.	.	CASTRGGAWTGELFF	TGCGCCAGCACCCGTGGGGGGGCGTGGACCGGGGAGCTGTTTTTT
TRBV5-5	17	TRBJ2-3	.	TRBD2	CASSLGTSVNYGDTQYF	TGTGCCAGCAGCTTGGGGACTAGCGTAAATTATGGAGATACGCAGTATTTT
TRBV25-1	12	TRBJ1-1	.	.	CASSDGRPRAFF	TGTGCCAGCAGTGATGGGAGGCCGCGGGCTTTCTTT
TRBV9	16	TRBJ2-1	.	TRBD2	CASSVEASGIRNEQFF	TGTGCCAGCAGCGTAGAAGCTAGCGGGATAAGGAATGAGCAGTTCTTC
TRBV28	13	TRBJ1-5	.	.	CASSLILNQPQHF	TGTGCCAGCAGTTTAATTCTCAATCAGCCCCAGCATTTT
TRBV6-5	14	TRBJ2-7	.	.	CASSYSISGDEQYF	TGTGCCAGCAGTTACTCGATATCGGGGGACGAGCAGTACTTC
TRBV29-1	11	TRBJ2-1	.	.	CSALRGNEQFF	TGCAGCGCCCTCAGGGGCAATGAGCAGTTCTTC